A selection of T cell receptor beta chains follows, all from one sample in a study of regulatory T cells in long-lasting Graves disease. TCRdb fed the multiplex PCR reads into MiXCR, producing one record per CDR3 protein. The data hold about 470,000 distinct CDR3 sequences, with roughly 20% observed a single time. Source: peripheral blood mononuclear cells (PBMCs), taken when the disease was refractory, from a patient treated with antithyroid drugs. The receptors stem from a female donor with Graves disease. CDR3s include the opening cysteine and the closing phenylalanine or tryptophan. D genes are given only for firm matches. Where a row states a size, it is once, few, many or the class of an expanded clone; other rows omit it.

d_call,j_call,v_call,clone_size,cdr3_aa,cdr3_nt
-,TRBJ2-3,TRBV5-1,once,CASSLQGGGDTQYF,TGCGCCAGCAGCTTGCAGGGGGGCGGAGATACGCAGTATTTT
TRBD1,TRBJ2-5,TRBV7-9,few,CASRTWTGKGETQYF,TGTGCCAGCAGAACCTGGACAGGAAAAGGGGAGACCCAGTACTTC
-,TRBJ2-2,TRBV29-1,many,CSVAAGTNTGELFF,TGCAGCGTTGCGGCAGGGACGAACACCGGGGAGCTGTTTTTT
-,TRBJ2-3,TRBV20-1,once,CSARDTLGDTQYF,TGCAGTGCTAGAGACACTCTGGGAGATACGCAGTATTTT
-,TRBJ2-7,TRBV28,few,CASSFPGILEQYF,TGTGCCAGCAGTTTCCCTGGGATCCTCGAGCAGTACTTC
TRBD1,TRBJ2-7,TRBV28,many,CASSSGQSSYEQYF,TGTGCCAGCAGTTCGGGACAGTCCTCCTACGAGCAGTACTTC
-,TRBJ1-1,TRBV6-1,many,CASSEKGSVTEAFF,TGTGCCAGCAGTGAAAAGGGCAGCGTTACTGAAGCTTTCTTT
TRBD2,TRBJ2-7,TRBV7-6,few,CASSYGGGSEQYF,TGTGCCAGCAGCTACGGCGGGGGGTCCGAGCAGTACTTC
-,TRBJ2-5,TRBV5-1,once,CASSYRGDSQETQYF,TGCGCCAGCAGCTACCGCGGGGACTCTCAAGAGACCCAGTACTTC
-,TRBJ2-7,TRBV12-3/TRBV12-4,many,CASSWKAGRLGEQYF,TGTGCCAGCAGCTGGAAGGCAGGGAGATTGGGCGAGCAGTACTTC
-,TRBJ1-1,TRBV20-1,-,CSARLATLMNTEAFF,TGCAGTGCTAGACTCGCAACTCTCATGAACACTGAAGCTTTCTTT
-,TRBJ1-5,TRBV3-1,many,CASSQGSDQPQHF,TGTGCCAGCAGCCAAGGGAGTGATCAGCCCCAGCATTTT
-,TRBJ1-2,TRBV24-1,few,CATSDPGRGFYGYTF,TGTGCCACCAGTGATCCTGGCAGGGGATTCTATGGCTACACCTTC
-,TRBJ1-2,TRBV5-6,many,CASTWGALYGYTF,TGTGCCAGCACCTGGGGGGCTCTGTATGGCTACACCTTC
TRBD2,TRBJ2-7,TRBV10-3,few,CAIRLNSGRPSHEQYF,TGTGCCATCAGACTGAATAGCGGGAGGCCTTCCCACGAGCAGTACTTC
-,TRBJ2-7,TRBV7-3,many,CASSRGAGVGYEQYF,TGTGCCAGCAGCCGAGGGGCAGGGGTTGGCTACGAGCAGTACTTC
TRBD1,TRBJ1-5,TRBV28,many,CASTGTVGGPQHF,TGTGCCAGCACAGGGACAGTGGGAGGGCCCCAGCATTTT
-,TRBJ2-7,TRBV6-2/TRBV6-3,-,CASSGDGRTYEQYF,TGTGCCAGCAGTGGGGACGGGAGAACCTACGAGCAGTACTTC
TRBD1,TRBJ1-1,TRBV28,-,CASSFTDRGDTEAFF,TGTGCCAGCAGTTTTACGGACAGGGGGGACACTGAAGCTTTCTTT
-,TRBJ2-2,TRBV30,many,CAWMTGQYTGELFF,TGTGCCTGGATGACCGGACAGTACACCGGGGAGCTGTTTTTT
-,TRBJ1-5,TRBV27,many,CASSLGGEQPQHF,TGTGCCAGCAGTTTAGGCGGGGAACAGCCCCAGCATTTT
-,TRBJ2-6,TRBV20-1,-,CSARDRTEGSGANVLTF,TGCAGTGCTAGAGACAGGACTGAAGGTTCTGGGGCCAACGTCCTGACTTTC
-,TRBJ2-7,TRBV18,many,CASSPLMVNEQYF,TGTGCCAGCTCACCCCTGATGGTTAACGAGCAGTACTTC
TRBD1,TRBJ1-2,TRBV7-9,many,CASSLSTGAAPGYTF,TGTGCCAGCAGCCTCTCGACAGGGGCCGCTCCTGGCTACACCTTC
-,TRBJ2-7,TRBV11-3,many,CASSFQWGSYEQYF,TGTGCCAGCAGCTTCCAATGGGGATCCTACGAGCAGTACTTC
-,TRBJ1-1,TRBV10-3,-,CAIRNTGLSEAFF,TGTGCCATCAGGAACACAGGGTTAAGTGAAGCTTTCTTT
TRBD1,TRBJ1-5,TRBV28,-,CASKRQGGQPQHF,TGTGCCAGCAAACGACAGGGTGGTCAGCCCCAGCATTTT
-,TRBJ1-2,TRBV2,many,CASRVTLGGYTF,TGTGCCAGCAGGGTGACATTGGGTGGCTACACCTTC
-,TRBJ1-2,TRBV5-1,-,CASSRDTLGGYTF,TGCGCCAGCAGCCGGGACACCCTCGGAGGCTACACCTTC
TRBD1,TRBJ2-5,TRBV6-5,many,CASSYYPGQGGETQYF,TGTGCCAGCAGTTACTACCCGGGACAGGGAGGAGAGACCCAGTACTTC